Listed below are T cell receptor beta chains from one sample, sequenced in a study of blood T cell repertoires in COVID-19. Generated by immunoSEQ multiplex PCR, the TCRdb table keeps only in-frame clones and is missing some. The table lists hundreds of thousands of clones, 75% to 90% of them singletons. Sequencing input: PBMCs or T cells enriched from blood (not recorded which). Source of these receptors: a man under 40 who had recovered from COVID-19. Each CDR3 is given with its conserved first and last residue. D genes are given only for firm matches. Clone size is not always given. Where it is, it says once, few, many or a class for expanded clones.

v_call cdr3_length d_call clone_size cdr3_aa
TRBV27 14 TRBD2 NA CASRLAGNTGELFF
TRBV19 14 TRBD1 once CATADRVINNEQFF
TRBV6-1 13 NA NA CASSETSTLGAFF
TRBV6-2/TRBV6-3 15 NA few CASSYSSQGYTEAFF
TRBV4-1 14 NA NA CASSHDGFQETQYF
TRBV7-2 15 TRBD2 NA CASSLRSGGHNEQFF
TRBV15 15 NA NA CATSSSGGAKDTQYF
TRBV7-8 15 NA once CASSGRDSRPSGYTF
TRBV7-9 15 TRBD1 NA CASSLASGTGGEAFF
TRBV4-3 15 TRBD1 NA CASSPGQDSTDTQYF
TRBV4-3 14 TRBD1 NA CASSQDRGLSEQYF
TRBV19 15 TRBD1 NA CASSSAGGANQPQHF
TRBV10-2 16 NA NA CASSESGGRYQETQYF
TRBV6-5 13 NA NA CASRRNSNQPQHF
TRBV9 18 TRBD1 NA CASSVAIWGGRGHNGYTF
TRBV19 13 NA NA CASSTIADSPLHF
TRBV3-1/TRBV3-2 16 TRBD1 NA CASSQSTGFRNTEAFF
TRBV6-2/TRBV6-3 16 NA few CASSLRRQEMNTEAFF
TRBV13 14 NA NA CASSSQGSRDEQYF
TRBV24-1 14 NA NA CATSETRTGETQYF
TRBV18 15 NA NA CASSPRTVTNTEAFF
TRBV25-1 14 TRBD1 many CASTMGTGYEKLFF